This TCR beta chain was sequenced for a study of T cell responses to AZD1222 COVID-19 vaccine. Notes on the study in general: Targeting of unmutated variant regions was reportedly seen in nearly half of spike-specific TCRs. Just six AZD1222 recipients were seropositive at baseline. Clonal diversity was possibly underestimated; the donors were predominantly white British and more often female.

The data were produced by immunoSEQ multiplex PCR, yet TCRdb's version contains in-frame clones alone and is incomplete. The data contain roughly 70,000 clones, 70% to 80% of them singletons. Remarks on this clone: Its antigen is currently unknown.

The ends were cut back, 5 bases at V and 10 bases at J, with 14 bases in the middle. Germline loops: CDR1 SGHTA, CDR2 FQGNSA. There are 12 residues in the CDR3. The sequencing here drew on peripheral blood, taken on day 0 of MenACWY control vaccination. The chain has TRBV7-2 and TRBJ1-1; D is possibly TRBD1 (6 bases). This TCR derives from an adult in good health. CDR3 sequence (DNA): TGTGCCAGCAGCACTTCGACAGGAGGAGCTTTCTTT. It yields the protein CASSTSTGGAFF. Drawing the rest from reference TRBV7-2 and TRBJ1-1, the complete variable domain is GAGVSQSPSNKVTEKGKDVELRCDPISGHTALYWYRQSLGQGLEFLIYFQGNSAPDKSGLPSDRFSAERTGGSVSTLTIQRTQQEDSAVYLCASSTSTGGAFFGQGTRLTVV.